The next 29 T cell receptor beta chains were all read from a single sample in a study of beta chain features in type 1 diabetes. The entirety of the isolated RNA underwent reverse transcription, so expressed TCRB transcripts were sequenced. This table comes from immunoSEQ multiplex PCR, and its TCRdb copy is limited to in-frame clones, with some not included. The sample yields about 620,000 clones, less than 20% seen once. Sequencing was carried out using naive CD4+ T cells from blood. Receptors were obtained from a man younger than 35 in good health.

This clone has only a few counts. Lacking the conserved final phenylalanine or tryptophan, this CDR3 likely reflects a read error. No DNA is shown, since the ends of the CDR3 on it are uncertain; the CDR3 is the one TCRdb lists. The J gene is TRBJ1-3, the V gene TRBV7-9; TRBD1 reflects the table's D call only, with no check against the DNA. In germline, CDR1 is SEHNR, CDR2 FQNEAQ (reference sequence). The CDR3 adds up to 12 amino acids, both ends counted. The CDR3 sequence is CASSLTGTGFSI.

Only a few counts were recorded for this clone. The junction shows a germline mismatch at one end, possibly a read error. CDR3 nucleotide sequence: TGTGCCAGCAGCTCTAGGGGGGTAGCGGACTTC. Its protein is CASSSRGVADF. The chain uses TRBV7-2 and TRBJ2-7; D tentatively fits TRBD1 or TRBD2 (6 bases each). This CDR3 comprises 11 residues. Germline V gene lookup returns CDR1 SGHTA and CDR2 FQGNSA.

This clone was detected a few times. The chain has TRBV29-1 and TRBJ1-2, with unresolved D. Germline CDR1 reads SQVTM; CDR2 reads ANQGSEA. This CDR3 is built from 12 residues. V lost 7 bases and J 3 bases, leaving 12 bases between the germline ends. CDR3 sequence: CSAQRVDYGYTF. In DNA form, the CDR3 reads TGCAGCGCCCAAAGGGTAGACTATGGCTACACCTTC.

The rearrangement uses TRBV2 and TRBJ1-5, with D unresolved. V was cut by 5 bases and J by 5 bases, with 7 bases left in between. Germline V CDR1 and CDR2: SNHLY, FYNNEI. The CDR3 loop spans 12 amino acids. CDR3 bases: TGTGCCAGCAGTTCGGATGATCAGCCCCAGCATTTT. Its translation: CASSSDDQPQHF.

The genes are TRBV6-5 and TRBJ2-7; 7 positions match TRBD1. V shed 2 bases and J 4 bases; nucleotides not matched to a gene: 8. Germline CDR1 reads MNHEY; CDR2 reads SVGAGI. This CDR3 has 15 amino acids. CDR3 region: CASSYARGPGYEQYF. DNA of the CDR3: TGTGCCAGCAGTTACGCGAGGGGGCCTGGGTACGAGCAGTACTTC.

There are many counts of this clone. V and J are TRBV21-1 and TRBJ2-7; the table calls TRBD2, which could not be checked here. TRBV21-1 is a pseudogene locus. CDR3 length equals 16 residues. CDR3 protein: CASSKIQRRRFYEQYF. In DNA, the CDR3 is TGTGCCAGCAGCAAAATACAGCGGCGAAGGTTCTACGAGCAGTACTTC.

There are a few counts of this clone. The V and J genes are TRBV9 and TRBJ1-1; the match to TRBD1 covers 9 bases. Germline CDR1 reads SGDLS; CDR2 reads YYNGEE. V gave up 7 bases and J gave up 5 bases; unmatched junction bases: 12. This CDR3 comprises 15 residues. The CDR3 loop reads CASGRMGTGKTEAFF. For the CDR3, the DNA is TGTGCCAGCGGAAGAATGGGGACAGGGAAGACTGAAGCTTTCTTT.

This rearrangement joins TRBV18 to TRBJ2-2, with TRBD2 identical over 14 bases. The V and J ends lost 2 bases and 6 bases, in that order; junction bases with no gene match: 8. The CDR3 length is 18 residues. In germline, CDR1 is KGHSH, CDR2 LQKENI. The CDR3 DNA reads TGTGCCAGCTCACCAGCCGGGACTAGCGGGAGATTACCCGGGGAGCTGTTTTTT. It translates to CASSPAGTSGRLPGELFF.

The chain joins TRBV28 to TRBJ2-5; D possibly matches TRBD1 or TRBD2 (5 bases each). Per the germline V gene, CDR1 is MDHEN and CDR2 is SYDVKM. There are 13 residues in the CDR3. The germline V and J ends were trimmed by 8 bases and 9 bases, with 19 bases remaining between them. The CDR3, as DNA: TGTGCCAGCGTTCCGGGACCCACCCAGGCCCAGTACTTC. Encoded protein: CASVPGPTQAQYF.

The genes are TRBV7-2 and TRBJ1-5; no clear D gene. The CDR3 loop spans 14 amino acids. The V and J ends lost 1 base and 5 bases respectively, with 9 bases between them. Germline CDR1 is SGHTA and CDR2 is FQGNSA. CDR3 region: CASSLVGSDQPQHF. CDR3 DNA sequence: TGTGCCAGCAGCTTAGTCGGCAGTGATCAGCCCCAGCATTTT.

The rearrangement links TRBV11-2 to TRBJ2-5; D is possibly TRBD1 (5 bases). V was cut by 7 bases and J by 1 base, with 16 bases left in between. Looked up from germline, CDR1 is SGHAT and CDR2 is FQNNGV. This CDR3 has 15 amino acids. The CDR3 DNA reads TGTGCCAGCACCGCTTTCCAGGACACCCAAGAGACCCAGTACTTC. As protein: CASTAFQDTQETQYF.

This clone occurred a few times. This chain links TRBV4-2 with TRBJ1-4; the D gene is possibly TRBD1 (6 bases). Germline V lookup: CDR1 LGHNA, CDR2 YNFKEQ. The V end was cut by 4 bases, the J end by 2 bases, with 14 bases between. The CDR3 has 16 amino acids. CDR3 coding DNA: TGTGCCAGCAGCCTACCCCAGGGGCAGACTAATGAAAAACTGTTTTTT. Its protein is CASSLPQGQTNEKLFF.

The V and J genes are TRBV15 and TRBJ2-2, with D maybe TRBD1 (5 bases). Germline CDR1 is LNHNV and CDR2 is YYDKDF (reference sequence). This CDR3 is built from 15 residues. V was clipped by 6 bases and J by 5 bases, with 16 bases between them. DNA for the CDR3: TGTGCCACCAGTACAGGCCTTCGTTTGACCGGGGAGCTGTTTTTT. Translating it yields CATSTGLRLTGELFF.

The gene calls are TRBV7-2 and TRBJ1-5; 7 bases map to TRBD1. Germline-derived CDR1 and CDR2 are SGHTA and FQGNSA. The CDR3 sequence is 13 residues long. After removal of 5 bases from V and 6 bases from J, the junction contained 4 bases not matched to a gene. The CDR3 DNA reads as TGTGCCAGCAGCCTAGAGGGGGCTCAGCCCCAGCATTTT. Its protein product is CASSLEGAQPQHF.

The J gene is TRBJ2-4, the V gene TRBV7-2; the match to TRBD2 covers 11 bases. CDR3 length: 17 amino acids. The V segment lost 5 bases and the J segment 0 bases; nucleotides outside the gene matches: 6. Germline V gene data show CDR1 as SGHTA and CDR2 as FQGNSA. CDR3 amino acids: CASSQRLAGRAKNIQYF. The CDR3 DNA reads TGTGCCAGCAGCCAACGACTAGCGGGACGAGCCAAAAACATTCAGTACTTC.

This clone has more than one count but fewer than ten. The CDR3 loop reads CATSRERSSYNEQFF. Here the CDR3 DNA reads TGTGCCACCAGCCGCGAGCGGAGCTCCTACAATGAGCAGTTCTTC. The V call is TRBV15, the J call TRBJ2-1; D might be TRBD2 (5 bases). This CDR3 region has 15 residues. The germline V and J ends were trimmed by 5 bases and 0 bases, with 11 bases remaining between them. Germline V gene lookup returns CDR1 LNHNV and CDR2 YYDKDF (reference sequence).

In regard to this clone: A much larger clone lies a single base off, so this may be a read error. The rearrangement joins TRBV2 to TRBJ2-2, with D uncertain. Looked up from germline, CDR1 is SNHLY and CDR2 is FYNNEI. This CDR3 contains 11 residues. Trimming left V 6 bases short and J 1 base short, with 0 bases between. The CDR3: CASRNTGELFF. For the CDR3, the DNA is TGTGCCAGCAGGAACACCGGGGAGCTGTTTTTT.

As for this clone: This CDR3 is also generated by other DNA sequences in the sample. The chain couples TRBV18 to TRBJ2-5; possibly TRBD1 for D (5 bases). CDR1 and CDR2 from the germline V gene are KGHSH and LQKENI. Trimming stripped 3 bases from V and 3 bases from J, with 5 bases between. This CDR3 comprises 12 residues. The CDR3 sequence: CASSPTEETQYF. In DNA form, the CDR3 reads TGTGCCAGCTCACCGACAGAAGAGACCCAGTACTTC.

This clone was detected a few times. This chain joins TRBV10-3 and TRBJ1-1, with 9 bases matching TRBD1. Germline trimming cut 6 bases from V and 3 bases from J; bases unmatched to any gene: 5. This CDR3 is 14 amino acids long. Germline loops: CDR1 ENHRY, CDR2 SYGVKD. CDR3 loop: CAIRSTGGHTEAFF. The CDR3 region has the DNA TGTGCCATCAGATCGACAGGGGGGCACACTGAAGCTTTCTTT.

About this clone: Other DNA sequences within the sample encode an identical CDR3. The J gene is TRBJ1-1, the V gene TRBV7-2; the D gene is possibly TRBD1 (5 bases). Trimming took 2 bases from V and 4 from J, leaving 11 bases between them. CDR3 length equals 14 residues. CDR1 and CDR2 from the germline V gene are SGHTA and FQGNSA. The CDR3 coding sequence is TGTGCCAGCAGCTTACTTCAGGGAGGCACTGAAGCTTTCTTT. It encodes CASSLLQGGTEAFF.

V gene TRBV4-2 combines with J gene TRBJ2-7; D remains unclear. Trimming pared 4 bases from V and 2 bases from J, leaving 6 bases between. Germline CDR1 reads LGHNA; CDR2 reads YNFKEQ. This CDR3 has 12 residues. CDR3 sequence: CASSPSAYEQYF. In DNA form, the CDR3 reads TGTGCCAGCAGCCCATCGGCCTACGAGCAGTACTTC.

This clone has just a few counts. CDR3 nucleotides: TGCGCCAGCAGCTTGCCGTTGGGAACTAATGAAAAACTGTTTTTT. It yields the protein CASSLPLGTNEKLFF. This chain uses TRBV5-1 with TRBJ1-4; D is unclear. This CDR3 is built from 15 residues. CDR1 is SGHRS and CDR2 is YFSETQ in the germline V gene. Deletions cut 1 base from V and 1 base from J, with 8 bases between.

The sample holds a few counts of this clone. The chain joins TRBV6-5 to TRBJ2-3, with D possibly being TRBD1 (6 bases). Germline values: CDR1 MNHEY, CDR2 SVGAGI. Between the trimmed V and J ends, which lost 5 bases and 3 bases, there was a span of 9 bases. This CDR3 has 13 residues. As DNA, the CDR3 is TGTGCCAGCAGTAGGGGGTCTACAGATACGCAGTATTTT. This gives the protein CASSRGSTDTQYF.

The chain couples TRBV5-1 to TRBJ1-1; tentatively, D is TRBD1 (5 bases). CDR3 length: 16 amino acids. Trimming stripped 0 bases from V and 0 bases from J, with 12 bases between. Germline V lookup: CDR1 SGHRS, CDR2 YFSETQ. The CDR3 loop reads CASSLATGNMNTEAFF. In DNA form, the CDR3 reads TGCGCCAGCAGCTTGGCAACAGGCAACATGAACACTGAAGCTTTCTTT.

The chain employs TRBV9 and TRBJ2-1; possibly TRBD2 for D (6 bases). The CDR3 consists of 14 residues. With 1 base removed from V and 5 bases from J, the gap between germline ends came to 10 bases. CDR1 and CDR2 (germline): SGDLS, YYNGEE. The DNA of the CDR3 is TGTGCCAGCAGCGTAACGGGAGCCAACAATGAGCAGTTCTTC. It yields the protein CASSVTGANNEQFF. Using reference TRBV9 and TRBJ2-1 for the parts outside the CDR3, the full variable domain is DSGVTQTPKHLITATGQRVTLRCSPRSGDLSVYWYQQSLDQGLQFLIQYYNGEERAKGNILERFSAQQFPDLHSELNLSSLELGDSALYFCASSVTGANNEQFFGPGTRLTVL.

This clone was observed a few times. The J gene is TRBJ2-3, the V gene TRBV18; TRBD1 matches at 7 bases. J was trimmed by 2 bases and V by 8 bases; bases with no gene match: 4. CDR3 size: 13 residues. In germline, CDR1 is KGHSH, CDR2 LQKENI. CDR3 in amino acids: CASTGTDTDTQYF. The CDR3 nucleotides are TGTGCCAGCACCGGGACAGACACAGATACGCAGTATTTT.

The chain recombines TRBV5-1 with TRBJ1-1; 9 bases agree with TRBD1. Looked up from germline, CDR1 is SGHRS and CDR2 is YFSETQ. V dropped 7 bases and J dropped 3; count of bases not matched to a gene: 4. This CDR3 is built from 13 residues. CDR3 bases: TGCGCCAGCGGTAGACAGGGGGACACTGAAGCTTTCTTT. Amino acid sequence: CASGRQGDTEAFF.

This clone appeared a few times. The chain links TRBV18 to TRBJ1-5; possibly TRBD1 for D (5 bases). Germline CDR1 and CDR2: KGHSH and LQKENI. The CDR3 loop spans 16 amino acids. Trimming stripped 3 bases from V and 3 bases from J, with 15 bases between. This chain's CDR3 is CASSPPEAGHNQPQHF. CDR3 nucleotide sequence: TGTGCCAGCTCACCCCCGGAGGCAGGGCACAATCAGCCCCAGCATTTT.

The J gene is TRBJ1-5, the V gene TRBV19; 8 bases are shared with TRBD1. CDR1 is LNHDA, CDR2 SQIVND, per germline (reference sequence). This CDR3 is 17 amino acids long. Losses at the gene ends were 6 bases for V and 4 bases for J; bases not matched to a gene: 14. CDR3 nucleotide sequence: TGTGCCAGTAGCCCGGGACAGGACACTAAGTTAAATCAGCCCCAGCATTTT. Residues: CASSPGQDTKLNQPQHF.